A selection of T cell receptor beta chains follows, all from one sample in a study of blood T cell repertoires in COVID-19. The protocol was immunoSEQ multiplex PCR, while the TCRdb copy is restricted to in-frame clones and leaves out a portion. The sample lists some 180,000 clones, around 79% occurring once. Sequenced material: peripheral blood. Every receptor here comes from a man aged 45-65 years who had recovered from COVID-19. CDR3s include the opening cysteine and the closing phenylalanine or tryptophan. Each record gives: V gene, clone size, J gene, D gene, CDR3 protein, CDR3 DNA. The D gene is left open where the match is weak. Part of the rows lack a size; the others show once, few, many or a class for expanded clones.

V: TRBV19; size: .; J: TRBJ2-1; D: TRBD2; CDR3: CASTSGRIGEQFF; DNA: TGTGCCAGTACTAGCGGGAGAATCGGTGAGCAGTTCTTC
V: TRBV27; size: few; J: TRBJ2-3; D: TRBD1; CDR3: CASGIWTGGTDTQYF; DNA: TGTGCCAGCGGGATTTGGACAGGGGGCACAGATACGCAGTATTTT
V: TRBV2; size: .; J: TRBJ2-2; D: .; CDR3: CASTRQASTGELFF; DNA: TGTGCCAGCACCAGACAGGCGAGCACCGGGGAGCTGTTTTTT
V: TRBV5-4; size: once; J: TRBJ2-3; D: TRBD2; CDR3: CASSRRRSGTSTDTQYF; DNA: TGTGCCAGCAGCCGTCGTAGGAGCGGGACTAGCACAGATACGCAGTATTTT
V: TRBV5-5; size: .; J: TRBJ2-7; D: TRBD2; CDR3: CASSLGLTGGYEQYF; DNA: TGTGCCAGCAGCCTCGGTCTCACGGGGGGGTACGAGCAGTACTTC
V: TRBV24-1; size: .; J: TRBJ2-7; D: .; CDR3: CATSDLSVNEQYF; DNA: TGTGCCACCAGTGATTTGTCTGTTAACGAGCAGTACTTC
V: TRBV30; size: .; J: TRBJ2-3; D: TRBD2; CDR3: CAWTGGSGVAFF; DNA: TGTGCCTGGACGGGTGGTAGCGGGGTGGCTTTTTTT
V: TRBV7-2; size: .; J: TRBJ1-2; D: .; CDR3: CASSFTGNYGYTF; DNA: TGTGCCAGCAGCTTTACCGGGAACTATGGCTACACCTTC
V: TRBV7-3; size: .; J: TRBJ2-1; D: .; CDR3: CASSLIPLIAGMYNEQFF; DNA: TGTGCCAGCAGCTTAATACCCCTTATCGCGGGAATGTACAATGAGCAGTTCTTC
V: TRBV10-1; size: .; J: TRBJ1-1; D: .; CDR3: CASSELKGGNTEAFF; DNA: TGCGCCAGCAGTGAGTTAAAAGGGGGGAACACTGAAGCTTTCTTT
V: TRBV6-2/TRBV6-3; size: many; J: TRBJ2-7; D: .; CDR3: CASSFPSSYEQYF; DNA: TGTGCCAGCAGTTTTCCTAGCTCCTACGAGCAGTACTTC
V: TRBV2; size: .; J: TRBJ2-5; D: .; CDR3: CASSVEEQETQYF; DNA: TGTGCCAGCAGTGTGGAGGAGCAAGAGACCCAGTACTTC
V: TRBV6-5; size: .; J: TRBJ2-3; D: TRBD2; CDR3: CASSYSLAGEADTQYF; DNA: TGTGCCAGCAGTTACTCACTAGCGGGAGAAGCAGATACGCAGTATTTT
V: TRBV10-3; size: .; J: TRBJ2-1; D: .; CDR3: CAISGARDEHIQDEQFF; DNA: TGTGCCATCAGTGGAGCCCGAGACGAGCACATACAGGATGAGCAGTTCTTC
V: TRBV2; size: .; J: TRBJ2-7; D: .; CDR3: CASMPGGYEQYF; DNA: TGTGCCAGCATGCCCGGCGGGTACGAGCAGTACTTC
V: TRBV15; size: .; J: TRBJ2-7; D: .; CDR3: CATSREEAGNFAQHYEQYF; DNA: TGTGCCACCAGCAGAGAAGAGGCGGGAAACTTCGCCCAACACTACGAGCAGTACTTC
V: TRBV3-1/TRBV3-2; size: once; J: TRBJ1-4; D: .; CDR3: CASSPGLHSIGTNEKLFF; DNA: TGTGCCAGCAGCCCGGGACTCCACTCGATAGGAACTAATGAAAAACTGTTTTTT
V: TRBV28; size: .; J: TRBJ2-1; D: TRBD1; CDR3: CASSGDRSYNEQFF; DNA: TGTGCCAGCAGTGGGGACAGGTCCTACAATGAGCAGTTCTTC
V: TRBV5-1; size: .; J: TRBJ1-1; D: TRBD1; CDR3: CASSWGQANTEAFF; DNA: TGCGCCAGCAGCTGGGGACAGGCGAACACTGAAGCTTTCTTT
V: TRBV11-2; size: .; J: TRBJ2-5; D: TRBD1; CDR3: CASREQGETQYF; DNA: TGTGCCAGCAGGGAACAGGGGGAGACCCAGTACTTC
V: TRBV5-5; size: .; J: TRBJ1-3; D: .; CDR3: CASSLEPGWNTIYF; DNA: TGTGCCAGCAGCTTGGAGCCAGGATGGAACACCATATATTTT
V: TRBV6-5; size: .; J: TRBJ1-2; D: TRBD1; CDR3: CASSSPMTGLYGYTF; DNA: TGTGCCAGCAGTTCACCGATGACAGGGCTCTATGGCTACACCTTC
V: TRBV5-1; size: few; J: TRBJ1-1; D: .; CDR3: CASSANRYTEAFF; DNA: TGCGCCAGCAGCGCCAACCGGTACACTGAAGCTTTCTTT
V: TRBV25-1; size: few; J: TRBJ1-1; D: .; CDR3: CASIIGREAFF; DNA: TGTGCCAGCATTATTGGGAGAGAAGCTTTCTTT
V: TRBV9; size: many; J: TRBJ2-1; D: .; CDR3: CASSIGQGGNEQFF; DNA: TGTGCCAGCAGCATTGGACAGGGAGGGAATGAGCAGTTCTTC
V: TRBV5-8; size: .; J: TRBJ2-1; D: TRBD1; CDR3: CASSPWAGTGVNEQFF; DNA: TGTGCCAGCAGCCCGTGGGCCGGGACAGGGGTTAATGAGCAGTTCTTC
V: TRBV19; size: .; J: TRBJ1-2; D: .; CDR3: CASSIAQGPSGYTF; DNA: TGTGCCAGTAGTATAGCCCAGGGCCCCAGTGGCTACACCTTC
V: TRBV19; size: .; J: TRBJ2-3; D: .; CDR3: CASTQGNTDTQYF; DNA: TGTGCCAGTACACAGGGAAACACAGATACGCAGTATTTT
V: TRBV30; size: once; J: TRBJ1-2; D: .; CDR3: CAWSVQVYGYTF; DNA: TGTGCCTGGAGTGTACAAGTCTATGGCTACACCTTC
V: TRBV19; size: once; J: TRBJ2-5; D: .; CDR3: CASSIGGQETQYF; DNA: TGTGCCAGTAGTATAGGCGGTCAAGAGACCCAGTACTTC
V: TRBV18; size: .; J: TRBJ1-2; D: TRBD1; CDR3: CASSPQQGAGYGYTF; DNA: TGTGCCAGCTCACCGCAACAGGGGGCTGGCTATGGCTACACCTTC
V: TRBV12-3/TRBV12-4; size: .; J: TRBJ1-5; D: .; CDR3: CASEGTLSQPQHF; DNA: TGTGCCAGCGAAGGGACACTGAGTCAGCCCCAGCATTTT
V: TRBV19; size: few; J: TRBJ1-5; D: TRBD1; CDR3: CASSRTGANQPQHF; DNA: TGTGCCAGTAGCAGGACAGGGGCAAATCAGCCCCAGCATTTT
V: TRBV28; size: .; J: TRBJ2-1; D: TRBD2; CDR3: CASSPGLAGKNEQFF; DNA: TGTGCCAGCAGCCCGGGACTAGCGGGAAAAAATGAGCAGTTCTTC
V: TRBV11-2; size: few; J: TRBJ2-1; D: TRBD2; CDR3: CASRFTSGRLNEQFF; DNA: TGTGCCAGCAGGTTCACTAGCGGGAGGTTGAATGAGCAGTTCTTC
V: TRBV7-2; size: .; J: TRBJ1-5; D: TRBD1; CDR3: CASSSELDRASNQPQHF; DNA: TGTGCCAGCAGCTCCGAACTCGACAGGGCTAGCAATCAGCCCCAGCATTTT
V: TRBV7-2; size: .; J: TRBJ2-7; D: TRBD1; CDR3: CASSFDRGFNYEQYF; DNA: TGTGCCAGCAGCTTTGACAGGGGGTTTAATTACGAGCAGTACTTC
V: TRBV12-5; size: .; J: TRBJ1-2; D: .; CDR3: CASGLVPGDLSNYGYTF; DNA: TGTGCTAGTGGTTTGGTACCCGGGGATTTGAGCAACTATGGCTACACCTTC